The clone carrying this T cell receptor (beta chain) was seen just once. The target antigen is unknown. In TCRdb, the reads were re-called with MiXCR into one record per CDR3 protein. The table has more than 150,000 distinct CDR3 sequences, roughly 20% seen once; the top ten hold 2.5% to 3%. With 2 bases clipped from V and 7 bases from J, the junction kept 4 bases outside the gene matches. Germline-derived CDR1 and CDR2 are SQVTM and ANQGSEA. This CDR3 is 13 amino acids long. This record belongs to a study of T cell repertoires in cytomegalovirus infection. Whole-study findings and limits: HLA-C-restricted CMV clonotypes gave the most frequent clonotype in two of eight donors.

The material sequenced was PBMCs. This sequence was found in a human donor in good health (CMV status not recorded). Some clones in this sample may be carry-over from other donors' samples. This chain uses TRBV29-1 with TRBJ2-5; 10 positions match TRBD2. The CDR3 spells CSVESGGAGTQYF. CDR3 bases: TGCAGCGTTGAAAGCGGGGGGGCCGGGACCCAGTACTTC.